This TCR beta chain was recovered during a study of T cells in localized non-small cell lung cancer. Regarding the study as a whole: The highest T cell clonality was in uninvolved adjacent lung, above tumor.

Concerning this clone: Its antigen remains unknown.

The protocol was immunoSEQ multiplex PCR, while the TCRdb copy is restricted to in-frame clones and leaves out a portion. The sample carries 500 to 700 clones, under 25% recorded once. The receptor's source is an older female donor with stage I squamous cell lung carcinoma. The sample in question was lung tumor tissue, obtained before any cancer treatment.

In DNA, the CDR3 is TGTGCCAGTAGTACCCCACATGGGAACACTGAAGCTTTCTTT. As protein: CASSTPHGNTEAFF. The gene calls are TRBV19 and TRBJ1-1; unclear D gene. V lost 4 bases and J 1 base, leaving 10 bases between the germline ends. From germline, CDR1 is LNHDA and CDR2 SQIVND (reference sequence). The CDR3 contains 14 residues.